A selection of T cell receptor beta chains follows, all from one sample in a study of CD8 T cells in ankylosing spondylitis. MiXCR, applied by TCRdb to the 5' RACE reads, yields one record per CDR3 protein. The sample carries 150,000 to 200,000 distinct CDR3 sequences, 18% recorded once. Sequenced sample: blood, either unsorted or a sorted T cell fraction (not recorded which). These receptors all come from a male donor between 5 and 35 years old with ankylosing spondylitis or in good health (not recorded which). Both conserved end residues are part of each CDR3. D genes are given only for firm matches. Some rows have no size entry. The others give once, few or many, or a class for an expanded clone.

V: TRBV29-1; D: NA; size: NA; J: TRBJ1-3; DNA: TGCAGCGTTTCAGGATTCTCTGGAAACACCATATATTTT; CDR3: CSVSGFSGNTIYF
V: TRBV10-3; D: TRBD2; size: many; J: TRBJ2-5; DNA: TGTGCCATCAGTCCCGGGAGGGGGCAAGAGACCCAGTACTTC; CDR3: CAISPGRGQETQYF
V: TRBV5-6; D: TRBD1; size: many; J: TRBJ1-4; DNA: TGTGCCAGCAGCGGAGGACAGGGTTTAGGGGAAAAACTGTTTTTT; CDR3: CASSGGQGLGEKLFF
V: TRBV19; D: TRBD1; size: many; J: TRBJ1-5; DNA: TGTGCCAGCAGCCCACGGGACAGGTCGGAACAGCCCCAGCATTTT; CDR3: CASSPRDRSEQPQHF
V: TRBV12-3/TRBV12-4; D: TRBD1; size: many; J: TRBJ2-1; DNA: TGTGCCAGCAGTTTAGATTTGACAGGGGCCCCCTACAATGAGCAGTTCTTC; CDR3: CASSLDLTGAPYNEQFF
V: TRBV7-6; D: TRBD2; size: few; J: TRBJ2-1; DNA: TGTGCCAGCAGCTTGCCTACTAGCGGGTGGACCTCCTACAATGAGCAGTTCTTC; CDR3: CASSLPTSGWTSYNEQFF
V: TRBV24-1; D: NA; size: many; J: TRBJ2-2; DNA: TGTGCCACCAGTGATTTGGGTGCCGGGGAGCTGTTTTTT; CDR3: CATSDLGAGELFF
V: TRBV10-3; D: NA; size: few; J: TRBJ1-1; DNA: TGTGCCACCGGTACTCGAACGAACACTGAAGCTTTCTTT; CDR3: CATGTRTNTEAFF
V: TRBV3-1; D: NA; size: few; J: TRBJ2-1; DNA: TGTGCCAGCAGCCAAGGAGGGGGGACTGAGCAGTTCTTC; CDR3: CASSQGGGTEQFF
V: TRBV5-1; D: NA; size: many; J: TRBJ2-5; DNA: TGCGCCAGCAGCTTGAATGCGAGGGAGCAGGAGACCCAGTACTTC; CDR3: CASSLNAREQETQYF
V: TRBV20-1; D: NA; size: NA; J: TRBJ2-5; DNA: TGCAGTGCAACCTTCGGGGAGACCCAGTACTTC; CDR3: CSATFGETQYF